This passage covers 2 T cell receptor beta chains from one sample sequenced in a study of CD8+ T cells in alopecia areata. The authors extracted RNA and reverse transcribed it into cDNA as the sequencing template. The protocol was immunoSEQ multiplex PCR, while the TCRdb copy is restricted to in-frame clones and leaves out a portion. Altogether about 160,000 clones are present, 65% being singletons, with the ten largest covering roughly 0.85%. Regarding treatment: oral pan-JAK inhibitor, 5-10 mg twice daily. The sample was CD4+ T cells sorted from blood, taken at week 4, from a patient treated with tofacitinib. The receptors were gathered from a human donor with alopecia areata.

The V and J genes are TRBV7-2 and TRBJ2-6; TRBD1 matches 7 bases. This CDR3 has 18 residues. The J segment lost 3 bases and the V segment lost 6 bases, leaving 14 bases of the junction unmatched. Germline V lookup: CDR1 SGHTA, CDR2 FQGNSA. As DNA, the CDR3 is TGTGCCAGCAGAAACCCGGGACAGCTGGGGAGTGGGGCCAACGTCCTGACTTTC. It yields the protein CASRNPGQLGSGANVLTF.

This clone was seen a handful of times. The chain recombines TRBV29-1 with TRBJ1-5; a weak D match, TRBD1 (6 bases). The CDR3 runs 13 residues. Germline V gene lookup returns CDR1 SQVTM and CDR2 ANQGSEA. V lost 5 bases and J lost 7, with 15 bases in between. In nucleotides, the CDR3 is TGCAGCGTTTCAGACAGGAGCGAACAGCCCCAGCATTTT. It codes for CSVSDRSEQPQHF.